Listed below are T cell receptor beta chains from one sample, sequenced in a study of OX40 agonist ivuxolimab in advanced cancers. The repertoire was sequenced with immunoSEQ multiplex PCR; TCRdb's copy has only in-frame clones and lacks some. The table includes 35,000 to 45,000 clones, roughly four fifths detected once. The specimen comprised CD4+ or CD8+ T cells sorted from blood, sampled in a trial of the OX40 agonist ivuxolimab. The origin of the receptors is an adult with an advanced solid tumor such as melanoma, head and neck, liver or kidney cancer. Each CDR3 is given with its conserved first and last residue. D genes are given only for firm matches. Part of the rows lack a size; the others show once, few, many or a class for expanded clones.

13	.	TRBV6-1	TRBJ2-2	medium-sized	CASRGENTGELFF	TGTGCCAGCAGGGGGGAGAACACCGGGGAGCTGTTTTTT
14	TRBD1	TRBV6-1	TRBJ2-7	.	CASSRTGTSYEQYF	TGTGCCAGCAGTAGGACAGGGACCTCCTACGAGCAGTACTTC
14	.	TRBV5-1	TRBJ2-2	.	CASSLTWNTGELFF	TGCGCCAGCAGCTTAACATGGAACACCGGGGAGCTGTTTTTT
15	.	TRBV30	TRBJ2-7	few	CAWTSKRSRAYEQYF	TGTGCCTGGACTTCTAAGAGGTCGAGGGCCTACGAGCAGTACTTC
15	.	TRBV7-3	TRBJ2-3	.	CASSPRGFNTDTQYF	TGTGCCAGCAGCCCTCGAGGGTTCAACACAGATACGCAGTATTTT
16	TRBD2	TRBV30	TRBJ2-3	once	CAWSAGLAGSTDTQYF	TGTGCCTGGAGTGCGGGGCTAGCGGGGTCCACAGATACGCAGTATTTT
18	TRBD2	TRBV11-2	TRBJ2-6	.	CASSLTLAGGSGANVLTF	TGTGCCAGCAGCTTAACACTAGCGGGGGGCTCTGGGGCCAACGTCCTGACTTTC
13	TRBD1	TRBV30	TRBJ1-5	.	CAWTGGSNQPQHF	TGTGCCTGGACAGGGGGGAGCAATCAGCCCCAGCATTTT
15	.	TRBV5-6	TRBJ2-6	.	CASSFSRVGANVLTF	TGTGCCAGCAGCTTTAGCCGGGTTGGAGCCAACGTCCTGACTTTC
14	.	TRBV9	TRBJ1-6	.	CASSEGVNNSPLHF	TGTGCCAGCAGCGAAGGGGTAAATAATTCACCCCTCCACTTT
13	.	TRBV29-1	TRBJ1-1	.	CSSSVTVNTEAFF	TGCAGCAGTTCAGTGACAGTGAACACTGAAGCTTTCTTT
15	TRBD1	TRBV19	TRBJ2-1	.	CASTERQGSHNEQFF	TGTGCCAGTACCGAGCGACAGGGGTCACACAATGAGCAGTTCTTC
14	.	TRBV5-8	TRBJ2-5	once	CASSHRVFQETQYF	TGTGCCAGCAGCCACAGGGTCTTCCAAGAGACCCAGTACTTC
14	.	TRBV19	TRBJ1-1	.	CASSRRTGRTEAFF	TGTGCCAGTAGTAGGAGGACCGGTAGGACTGAAGCTTTCTTT
12	.	TRBV7-2	TRBJ1-1	few	CASSLRVTEAFF	TGTGCCAGCAGCTTAAGGGTTACTGAAGCTTTCTTT
12	.	TRBV10-3	TRBJ1-1	once	CAIRGGASEAFF	TGTGCCATCCGGGGGGGGGCGAGTGAAGCTTTCTTT
15	TRBD1	TRBV19	TRBJ1-2	.	CASSIAPGQAVGYTF	TGTGCCAGTAGTATAGCTCCCGGACAGGCCGTCGGCTACACCTTC
15	TRBD1	TRBV6-5	TRBJ2-2	.	CASSWDRRNTGELFF	TGTGCCAGCAGCTGGGACAGAAGGAACACCGGGGAGCTGTTTTTT
13	.	TRBV7-9	TRBJ1-1	once	CASTRILYTEAFF	TGTGCCAGCACCCGCATATTATACACTGAAGCTTTCTTT
14	TRBD1	TRBV28	TRBJ1-2	.	CVSNSQGRYVDYTF	TGTGTCAGCAACTCACAGGGGCGATATGTGGACTACACCTTC
15	.	TRBV5-4	TRBJ1-5	once	CASSLGVEQNQPQHF	TGTGCCAGCAGCTTGGGGGTAGAGCAGAATCAGCCCCAGCATTTT
13	.	TRBV19	TRBJ1-2	.	CASTEGGRPGYTF	TGTGCCAGTACCGAAGGCGGGAGACCTGGCTACACCTTC
15	.	TRBV4-1	TRBJ1-2	.	CASSQGQAANYGYTF	TGCGCCAGCAGCCAAGGTCAGGCAGCTAACTATGGCTACACCTTC
12	.	TRBV28	TRBJ1-2	.	CASSTLTSGYTF	TGTGCCAGCAGTACTTTGACAAGTGGCTACACCTTC
16	TRBD1	TRBV28	TRBJ2-7	.	CASSPVPGTGGYEQYF	TGTGCCAGCAGTCCCGTCCCCGGGACAGGGGGCTACGAGCAGTACTTC
14	.	TRBV6-4	TRBJ1-1	.	CASSDSSRGTEAFF	TGTGCCAGCAGTGACTCGAGTAGGGGCACTGAAGCTTTCTTT
15	.	TRBV12-5	TRBJ2-1	.	CASGPEGGTYNEQFF	TGTGCTAGTGGTCCCGAGGGGGGGACATACAATGAGCAGTTCTTC
13	.	TRBV27	TRBJ2-3	.	CATKTGDTDTQYF	TGTGCCACCAAAACGGGAGACACAGATACGCAGTATTTT
15	TRBD1	TRBV13	TRBJ1-2	.	CASSLSLDRVNGYTF	TGTGCCAGCAGCTTAAGCCTAGACAGGGTTAATGGCTACACCTTC
15	.	TRBV6-1	TRBJ2-1	.	CATSFEEDRVREQFF	TGTGCCACCAGCTTTGAGGAGGATCGCGTACGTGAGCAGTTCTTC
14	.	TRBV28	TRBJ2-2	.	CASSFRVNTGELFF	TGTGCCAGCAGTTTTCGGGTCAACACCGGGGAGCTGTTTTTT
15	.	TRBV11-2	TRBJ1-3	.	CASSPVSVAGNTIYF	TGTGCCAGCAGCCCCGTGTCCGTCGCAGGGAACACCATATATTTT
12	.	TRBV5-4	TRBJ2-7	.	CASSIQGYEQYF	TGTGCCAGCAGTATACAGGGCTACGAGCAGTACTTC
16	TRBD2	TRBV28	TRBJ2-3	few	CASSSRLAGRTDTQYF	TGTGCCAGCAGTTCTCGGCTAGCGGGGCGCACAGATACGCAGTATTTT
19	.	TRBV28	TRBJ2-7	.	CASSLYLSLDTPRTYEQYF	TGTGCCAGCAGTTTGTACCTCTCCTTAGACACCCCCAGGACCTACGAGCAGTACTTC
16	TRBD2	TRBV13	TRBJ2-3	once	CASSLTSGSSTDTQYF	TGTGCCAGCAGCTTGACTAGCGGGAGTTCAACAGATACGCAGTATTTT